The next 18 T cell receptor beta chains were all read from a single sample in a study of blood T cell repertoires in COVID-19. TCRdb's table, derived via immunoSEQ multiplex PCR, lists solely in-frame clones and lacks some. Altogether over 40,000 clones are present, 86% being singletons, with the ten largest covering 2.5% to 3%. Sequenced material: peripheral blood. The receptor source for this set is a woman of 80 years or more with acute or convalescent COVID-19.

V and J are TRBV19 and TRBJ2-1; D might be TRBD2 (6 bases). The ends were cut back, 3 bases at V and 3 bases at J, with 18 bases in the middle. Germline CDR1 and CDR2: LNHDA and SQIVND (reference sequence). The CDR3 contains 17 residues. The CDR3 DNA follows: TGTGCCAGTAGTATCGTAGGTGCCGGACTAAACTACAATGAGCAGTTCTTC. Amino acid sequence: CASSIVGAGLNYNEQFF.

J is TRBJ1-2 and V is TRBV6-5; 7 nucleotides align to TRBD1. CDR1 MNHEY and CDR2 SVGAGI come from the germline V gene. J lost 2 bases, V lost 6 bases, and 9 bases had no gene match. This CDR3 is built from 15 residues. CDR3 coding DNA: TGTGCCAGCAGCGCCGACAGGGCTGAAAACTATGGCTACACCTTC. As protein: CASSADRAENYGYTF.

The V and J genes are TRBV5-1 and TRBJ1-4, with 8 bases matching TRBD1. The CDR3 extends over 16 amino acids. CDR1 is SGHRS and CDR2 is YFSETQ in the germline V gene. The J segment lost 3 bases and the V segment lost 0 bases, leaving 4 bases of the junction unmatched. In DNA, the CDR3 is TGCGCCAGCAGCTTGGGCCAGGGGGCGCCTAATGAAAAACTGTTTTTT. The encoded protein is CASSLGQGAPNEKLFF.

The chain recombines TRBV3-1 (or the pseudogene TRBV3-2) with TRBJ2-5; 9 bases map to TRBD1. This CDR3 spans 16 amino acids. The V gene end was trimmed by 4 bases and the J gene end by 5 bases; junction bases not matched to a gene: 11. In germline, CDR1 is LGHDT, CDR2 YNNKEL (reference sequence). The CDR3 sequence: CASSREDRGMGETQYF. CDR3 DNA sequence: TGTGCCAGCAGCCGTGAGGACAGGGGAATGGGGGAGACCCAGTACTTC.

V and J are TRBV6-5 and TRBJ2-7; 11 bases align to TRBD1. V lost 5 bases to trimming and J lost 0 bases; unmatched junction nucleotides: 3. CDR3 size: 15 residues. Germline CDR1 reads MNHEY; CDR2 reads SVGAGI. For the CDR3, the DNA is TGTGCCAGCAGTCCCGGACAGGGGGCCTCCTACGAGCAGTACTTC. It codes for CASSPGQGASYEQYF.

This clone was detected only once. This chain links TRBV19 with TRBJ2-2; the match to TRBD1 covers 7 bases. Trimming cost V 5 bases and J 6 bases; bases outside gene matches: 12. There are 16 residues in the CDR3. The germline gives CDR1 LNHDA, CDR2 SQIVND (reference sequence). CDR3 DNA: TGTGCCAGTAGTCACGACAGGGAAGGGGCATCCGGGGAGCTGTTTTTT. Translation: CASSHDREGASGELFF.

The gene calls are TRBV5-5 and TRBJ1-2; TRBD1 agrees at 10 bases. V was clipped by 2 bases and J by 7 bases; unmatched bases: 8. Looked up from germline, CDR1 is SGHKS and CDR2 is YYEKEE (reference sequence). The CDR3 is made up of 15 amino acids. DNA for the CDR3: TGTGCCAGCAGCTTTGGACGACAGGGGGCGATTGGCTACACCTTC. Residues: CASSFGRQGAIGYTF. Full variable domain (outside the CDR3, taken from reference TRBV5-5 and TRBJ1-2): DAGVTQSPTHLIKTRGQQVTLRCSPISGHKSVSWYQQVLGQGPQFIFQYYEKEERGRGNFPDRFSARQFPNYSSELNVNALLLGDSALYLCASSFGRQGAIGYTFGSGTRLTVV.

The rearrangement links TRBV7-8 to TRBJ1-1; TRBD1 aligns across 8 bases. CDR3 length: 14 amino acids. Germline CDR1 reads SGHVS; CDR2 reads FQNEAQ. Trimming at V came to 5 bases and at J to 2 bases, leaving 4 bases not matched to a gene. The CDR3 bases are TGTGCCAGCAGCCCGCAGGGGGCAAACACTGAAGCTTTCTTT. Translating it yields CASSPQGANTEAFF.

The CDR3 nucleotides read TGCGCCAGCAGCTCCCGGCAGGGAGGGACAGAGACCCAGTACTTC. Residues: CASSSRQGGTETQYF. V is TRBV5-1 and J is TRBJ2-5, with 7 bases fitting TRBD2. J gave up 4 bases and V 3 bases, and 9 bases lay outside the gene matches. This CDR3 is 15 amino acids long. Per the germline V gene, CDR1 is SGHRS and CDR2 is YFSETQ.

The chain employs TRBV4-2 and TRBJ1-2, with 11 positions matching TRBD1. CDR3 length: 17 amino acids. The trim removed 4 bases at V and 5 bases at J, leaving 12 bases unmatched. Germline values: CDR1 LGHNA, CDR2 YNFKEQ. Here the CDR3 reads CASSPGQGAHQGYGYTF. Written as DNA, the CDR3 is TGTGCCAGCAGCCCCGGACAGGGGGCGCACCAAGGATATGGCTACACCTTC.

The V call is TRBV7-8, the J call TRBJ2-7; tentative D call: TRBD1 (6 bases). Looked up from germline, CDR1 is SGHVS and CDR2 is FQNEAQ. This CDR3 has 13 residues. V was shortened by 1 base and J by 6 bases, with 10 bases between the two germline ends. This chain's CDR3 is CASSLEQGAEQYF. In DNA, the CDR3 is TGTGCCAGCAGCTTAGAACAGGGAGCCGAGCAGTACTTC.

About this clone: This could be a read error, since a much larger clone is one nucleotide away. This same CDR3 is encoded by further DNA sequences in the sample. This chain joins TRBV9 and TRBJ1-6; D remains ambiguous. The germline gives CDR1 SGDLS, CDR2 YYNGEE. The ends were cut back, 5 bases at V and 2 bases at J, with 11 bases in the middle. The CDR3 covers 15 residues. The CDR3 reads CASSVGRPYNSPLHF. In DNA, the CDR3 is TGTGCCAGCAGTGTCGGCAGGCCCTATAATTCACCCCTCCACTTT.

The V gene is TRBV7-8, the J gene TRBJ1-2; 10 bases map to TRBD1. The CDR3 sequence is 16 residues long. Germline V gene sequence: CDR1 SGHVS, CDR2 FQNEAQ. V dropped 5 bases and J dropped 4; count of bases not matched to a gene: 10. The CDR3 region has the DNA TGTGCCAGCAGCCCCTCCGGGACAGGGGCGTTCTATGGCTACACCTTC. As protein: CASSPSGTGAFYGYTF.

The gene calls are TRBV5-4 and TRBJ1-2; D call uncertain. CDR1 and CDR2 from the germline V gene are SGHNT and YYREEE (reference sequence). This CDR3 has 13 amino acids. The ends were cut back, 4 bases at V and 8 bases at J, with 15 bases in the middle. The CDR3 nucleotides read TGTGCCAGCAGCCTGGATTCGACGGGGGGCTACACCTTC. Amino acids: CASSLDSTGGYTF.

The chain is built from TRBV19 and TRBJ1-4; 8 positions match TRBD1. The CDR3 has 13 residues. Germline CDR1 LNHDA, CDR2 SQIVND (reference sequence). V lost 5 bases, J lost 10 bases, and 6 bases stayed unmatched. In DNA form, the CDR3 reads TGTGCCAGTAGTCAGGGGGCGCGGGGAAAACTGTTTTTT. It encodes CASSQGARGKLFF.

This clone was counted a few times. The CDR3 coding sequence is TGCGCCAGCAGCCAACAGGCCTCCGAGAACTATGGCTACACCTTC. This encodes CASSQQASENYGYTF. The J gene is TRBJ1-2, the V gene TRBV4-1, with no clear D. V lost 2 bases and J 2 bases, leaving 12 bases between the germline ends. Germline V gene lookup returns CDR1 MGHRA and CDR2 YSYEKL. CDR3 length: 15 residues.

The CDR3 here is CASSQQGSDTQYF. CDR3 bases: TGTGCCAGCAGCCAACAGGGGTCAGATACGCAGTATTTT. The gene calls are TRBV3-1 (or the pseudogene TRBV3-2) and TRBJ2-3; maybe TRBD1 (6 bases). Germline V gene lookup returns CDR1 LGHDT and CDR2 YNNKEL (reference sequence). The V end was cut by 2 bases, the J end by 4 bases, with 7 bases between. This CDR3 comprises 13 residues.

The J gene is TRBJ1-5, the V gene TRBV2; D is ambiguous. The germline gives CDR1 SNHLY, CDR2 FYNNEI. This CDR3 contains 14 residues. Between the trimmed V and J ends, which lost 5 bases and 6 bases, there was a span of 14 bases. As DNA, the CDR3 is TGTGCCAGCAGTCGGTCTGAGCAAAGTCAGCCCCAGCATTTT. Protein product: CASSRSEQSQPQHF.